These 32 T cell receptor beta chains originate from one sample sequenced in a study of CD8+ T cells in alopecia areata. Reverse transcribed after extraction, RNA yielded cDNA as the sequencing template. The data were produced by immunoSEQ multiplex PCR, yet TCRdb's version contains in-frame clones alone and is incomplete. The sample lists more than 150,000 clones; about 50% were seen once. The sample in question was CD8+ T cells sorted from blood, obtained at week 0. Receptor source: a human donor with alopecia areata.

V gene TRBV29-1 combines with J gene TRBJ2-7; the D is unclear. CDR3 length equals 11 residues. V was clipped by 6 bases and J by 6 bases, with 12 bases between them. Germline loops: CDR1 SQVTM, CDR2 ANQGSEA. The CDR3: CSVGPVGEQYF. DNA for the CDR3: TGCAGCGTCGGGCCGGTGGGCGAGCAGTACTTC.

V is TRBV19 and J is TRBJ1-1; D ambiguous. V lost 1 base to trimming and J lost 1 base, with 7 bases between them. The CDR3 extends over 14 amino acids. Germline V gene sequence: CDR1 LNHDA, CDR2 SQIVND (reference sequence). The CDR3 DNA follows: TGTGCCAGTAGTATAGGTCCCGGGAACACTGAAGCTTTCTTT. Its protein product is CASSIGPGNTEAFF.

The chain joins TRBV29-1 to TRBJ2-3; TRBD2 aligns across 12 bases. There are 14 residues in the CDR3. The V gene's germline CDR1 is SQVTM and CDR2 ANQGSEA. J lost 4 bases, V lost 4 bases, and 3 bases had no gene match. In DNA form, the CDR3 reads TGCAGCGTTGGCCCTAGCGGGGGGGCAGATACGCAGTATTTT. Its translation: CSVGPSGGADTQYF.

The chain recombines TRBV15 with TRBJ1-1; D unclear. The CDR3 has 13 amino acids. V was pared by 3 bases and J by 1 base, with 6 bases between. Per the germline V gene, CDR1 is LNHNV and CDR2 is YYDKDF (reference sequence). The DNA for the CDR3 is TGTGCCACCAGCAGCACCAGGAACACTGAAGCTTTCTTT. Amino acids: CATSSTRNTEAFF.

This clone was picked up a small number of times. The chain combines TRBV2 with TRBJ2-3; D might be TRBD2 (5 bases). The CDR3 runs 17 residues. CDR1 and CDR2 (germline): SNHLY, FYNNEI. Between the trimmed V and J ends, which lost 1 base and 2 bases, there was a span of 16 bases. This CDR3 is CASSEGLEGFNTDTQYF. CDR3 coding DNA: TGTGCCAGCAGTGAAGGACTTGAGGGTTTCAACACAGATACGCAGTATTTT.

The chain employs TRBV5-6 and TRBJ2-7; D is possibly TRBD2 (6 bases). The germline V gene encodes CDR1 SGHDT and CDR2 YYEEEE. Trimming took off 2 bases at V and 7 bases at J, with 19 bases between the two ends. CDR3 length equals 15 residues. Here the CDR3 DNA reads TGTGCCAGCAGCTTCGGGGGAATTGATTCGAGAGAGCAGTACTTC. Translated: CASSFGGIDSREQYF.

V is TRBV5-4 and J is TRBJ1-4; no firm D call. CDR3 length: 13 residues. CDR1 and CDR2 (germline): SGHNT, YYREEE (reference sequence). Trimming cost V 1 base and J 3 bases, with 4 bases left between them. This CDR3 reads CASSLNSNEKLFF. The CDR3 DNA reads as TGTGCCAGCAGCTTGAATTCTAATGAAAAACTGTTTTTT.

V and J are TRBV29-1 and TRBJ1-1; no clear D. V lost 1 base, J lost 6 bases, and 15 bases lay in between. The germline CDR1 and CDR2 sequences are SQVTM and ANQGSEA. This CDR3 has 14 amino acids. For the CDR3, the DNA is TGCAGCGTTGAAGTGGGTCTCCGGGTCCCTGAAGCTTTCTTT. It is translated as CSVEVGLRVPEAFF.

This clone was found a few times. V is TRBV14 and J is TRBJ2-2; D is uncertain. The V gene's germline CDR1 is SGHDN and CDR2 FVKESK. The CDR3 is made up of 14 amino acids. With 1 base removed from V and 5 bases from J, the gap between germline ends came to 8 bases. The CDR3 protein is CASSQVRTTGELFF. The CDR3 DNA reads TGTGCCAGCAGCCAAGTGAGAACGACCGGGGAGCTGTTTTTT.

The chain combines TRBV2 with TRBJ2-1; D ambiguous. CDR3 length: 13 amino acids. Trimming removed 5 bases from V and 5 bases from J, with 10 bases in between. Germline CDR1 is SNHLY and CDR2 is FYNNEI. CDR3 DNA: TGTGCCAGCAGTCCCACAGAGCACAATGAGCAGTTCTTC. The encoded protein is CASSPTEHNEQFF.

The chain uses TRBV30 and TRBJ1-2, with 8 positions matching TRBD1. In germline, CDR1 is GTSNPN, CDR2 SVGIG (reference sequence). V lost 1 base and J lost 8; bases outside the gene matches: 3. The CDR3 runs 12 residues. The CDR3: CAWSAGTGGYTF. CDR3 DNA: TGTGCCTGGAGTGCTGGGACAGGAGGCTACACCTTC.

The gene calls are TRBV9 and TRBJ2-1; TRBD2 matches at 15 bases. The germline gives CDR1 SGDLS, CDR2 YYNGEE. The CDR3 length is 21 residues. The V segment lost 0 bases and the J segment 9 bases; nucleotides outside the gene matches: 19. In DNA, the CDR3 is TGTGCCAGCAGCGTAGAAGCCGCGGGGACTAGCGGGGGGCCTGGGCGGGGTGAGCAGTTCTTC. Its translation: CASSVEAAGTSGGPGRGEQFF. Drawing the rest from reference TRBV9 and TRBJ2-1, the complete variable domain is DSGVTQTPKHLITATGQRVTLRCSPRSGDLSVYWYQQSLDQGLQFLIQYYNGEERAKGNILERFSAQQFPDLHSELNLSSLELGDSALYFCASSVEAAGTSGGPGRGEQFFGPGTRLTVL.

The chain recombines TRBV30 with TRBJ1-2; D is unresolved. The CDR3 is 12 amino acids. Germline CDR1 and CDR2: GTSNPN and SVGIG (reference sequence). Trimming shortened V by 3 bases and J by 8 bases, and 13 bases separated the two germline ends. Here the CDR3 DNA reads TGTGCCTGGAGCGGCGCGCCGGAGGGCTACACCTTC. Translated: CAWSGAPEGYTF.

This chain connects TRBV6-5 to TRBJ1-1; 8 bases agree with TRBD1. CDR1 and CDR2 (germline): MNHEY, SVGAGI. V trimming: 1 base; J trimming: 5 bases; junction bases outside the gene matches: 6. This CDR3 is built from 15 residues. Here the CDR3 DNA reads TGTGCCAGCAGTTACTTACAGGGGGGGACGACTGAAGCTTTCTTT. This translates into CASSYLQGGTTEAFF.

This clone came up a few times. The J gene is TRBJ2-5, the V gene TRBV28; D is possibly TRBD2 (5 bases). V lost 3 bases, J lost 5 bases, and 7 bases lay in between. The length of the CDR3 is 12 residues. From germline, CDR1 is MDHEN and CDR2 SYDVKM. The CDR3 loop reads CASSLRVETQYF. CDR3 nucleotide sequence: TGTGCCAGCAGTTTGAGGGTTGAGACCCAGTACTTC.

The gene calls are TRBV18 and TRBJ1-2, with a weak D call TRBD1 (5 bases). The CDR3 loop spans 12 amino acids. The germline CDR1 and CDR2 sequences are KGHSH and LQKENI. V was pared by 3 bases and J by 7 bases, with 9 bases between. The CDR3 DNA follows: TGTGCCAGCTCACCGGGGGATGGTGGCTACACCTTC. Translating gives CASSPGDGGYTF.

This clone was seen more than once but under ten times. The gene calls are TRBV29-1 and TRBJ2-3, with D possibly matching TRBD2 (5 bases). The CDR3 has 16 residues. V was cut by 0 bases and J by 2 bases, with 15 bases left in between. Germline CDR1 reads SQVTM; CDR2 reads ANQGSEA. The CDR3 is CSVEDSEARLTDTQYF. The CDR3 region has the DNA TGCAGCGTTGAAGATAGCGAGGCCAGACTCACAGATACGCAGTATTTT.

The rearrangement links TRBV5-6 to TRBJ2-1, with TRBD1 matching over 9 bases. The CDR3 extends over 13 amino acids. Germline V gene lookup returns CDR1 SGHDT and CDR2 YYEEEE. V lost 3 bases to trimming and J lost 7 bases; unmatched junction nucleotides: 2. CDR3 DNA: TGTGCCAGCAGCTGGGACAGGGATAATGAGCAGTTCTTC. Protein product: CASSWDRDNEQFF. The entire variable domain, with the rest obtained from reference TRBV5-6 and TRBJ2-1, is as follows: DAGVTQSPTHLIKTRGQQVTLRCSPKSGHDTVSWYQQALGQGPQFIFQYYEEEERQRGNFPDRFSGHQFPNYSSELNVNALLLGDSALYLCASSWDRDNEQFFGPGTRLTVL.

The chain carries TRBV5-6 and TRBJ2-5, with 10 bases aligning to TRBD2. CDR1 and CDR2 from the germline V gene are SGHDT and YYEEEE. V gave up 2 bases and J gave up 2 bases; unmatched junction bases: 3. This CDR3 is 15 amino acids long. CDR3 nucleotides: TGTGCCAGCAGCTTACTAGCGGGGACGCAAGAGACCCAGTACTTC. Encoded protein: CASSLLAGTQETQYF.

The rearrangement joins TRBV4-1 to TRBJ2-7, with a possible D match to TRBD1 (5 bases). The length of the CDR3 is 14 residues. The V end was cut by 2 bases, the J end by 1 base, with 9 bases between. Looked up from germline, CDR1 is MGHRA and CDR2 is YSYEKL. CDR3 amino acids: CASSQSTVSYEQYF. CDR3 nucleotide sequence: TGCGCCAGCAGCCAATCGACAGTATCCTACGAGCAGTACTTC.

The chain employs TRBV11-2 and TRBJ1-1; 9 bases are a match to TRBD1. V was clipped by 2 bases and J by 1 base; unmatched bases: 11. The germline gives CDR1 SGHAT, CDR2 FQNNGV. The CDR3 consists of 18 residues. The chain's CDR3 is CASSLWLGPDRGNTEAFF. The DNA for the CDR3 is TGTGCCAGCAGCTTATGGCTCGGACCGGACAGGGGGAACACTGAAGCTTTCTTT.

V is TRBV27 and J is TRBJ1-1; D may be TRBD1 (5 bases). V lost 3 bases to trimming and J lost 1 base, with 9 bases between them. The CDR3 consists of 14 residues. Germline loops: CDR1 MNHEY, CDR2 SMNVEV (reference sequence). CDR3 in amino acids: CASSLGRPNTEAFF. The CDR3 DNA follows: TGTGCCAGCAGTTTGGGACGGCCGAACACTGAAGCTTTCTTT.

The chain combines TRBV19 with TRBJ2-3; the D gene is possibly TRBD2 (5 bases). The CDR3 covers 13 residues. Per the germline V gene, CDR1 is LNHDA and CDR2 is SQIVND (reference sequence). V lost 8 bases and J 3 bases, leaving 12 bases between the germline ends. DNA for the CDR3: TGTGCCAGTGCGGGCCTCAGAACAGATACGCAGTATTTT. Protein: CASAGLRTDTQYF.

This sequence joins TRBV29-1 and TRBJ2-7, with D possibly called TRBD1 or TRBD2 (7 bases each). Germline V gene lookup returns CDR1 SQVTM and CDR2 ANQGSEA. The CDR3 runs to 14 residues. V was pared by 7 bases and J by 0 bases, with 16 bases between. Here the CDR3 DNA reads TGCAGCGCCTGGGGAGGGGGCGGCTCCTACGAGCAGTACTTC. This gives the protein CSAWGGGGSYEQYF.

This chain joins TRBV13 and TRBJ1-2; a weak D match, TRBD1 (5 bases). CDR1 and CDR2 from the germline V gene are PRHDT and FYEKMQ (reference sequence). The V end lost 5 bases, the J end lost 4 bases, and 14 bases lay between the germline ends. This CDR3 has 14 amino acids. The CDR3 here is CASSPGRGVYGYTF. The DNA for the CDR3 is TGTGCCAGCAGCCCGGGACGGGGAGTCTATGGCTACACCTTC. Full variable domain (missing parts from reference TRBV13 and TRBJ1-2): AAGVIQSPRHLIKEKRETATLKCYPIPRHDTVYWYQQGPGQDPQFLISFYEKMQSDKGSIPDRFSAQQFSDYHSELNMSSLELGDSALYFCASSPGRGVYGYTFGSGTRLTVV.

The chain employs TRBV7-9 and TRBJ1-1, with D perhaps matching TRBD1 (6 bases). V was shortened by 4 bases and J by 5 bases, with 8 bases between the two germline ends. Germline CDR1 is SEHNR and CDR2 is FQNEAQ (reference sequence). The CDR3 runs 12 residues. DNA of the CDR3: TGTGCCAGCAGCTCCGGGACAACTGAAGCTTTCTTT. It codes for CASSSGTTEAFF.

The chain couples TRBV30 to TRBJ1-4, with 7 bases lining up with TRBD1. CDR1 and CDR2 from the germline V gene are GTSNPN and SVGIG (reference sequence). This CDR3 contains 13 residues. After removal of 3 bases from V and 8 bases from J, the junction contained 6 bases not matched to a gene. CDR3 sequence (DNA): TGTGCCTGGAGAGACAGGGCGAGCGAAAAACTGTTTTTT. This encodes CAWRDRASEKLFF.

The rearrangement links TRBV11-2 to TRBJ2-7; D is perhaps TRBD1 (5 bases). Trimming shortened V by 4 bases and J by 3 bases, and 10 bases separated the two germline ends. This CDR3 comprises 13 residues. The germline CDR1 and CDR2 sequences are SGHAT and FQNNGV. CDR3 protein: CASSSDTGYEQYF. The CDR3 nucleotides read TGTGCCAGCAGCTCAGACACAGGCTACGAGCAGTACTTC.

The chain carries TRBV2 and TRBJ2-7; D is unresolved. Trimming pared 2 bases from V and 2 bases from J, leaving 4 bases between. Germline assignment: CDR1 SNHLY and CDR2 FYNNEI. The CDR3 totals 12 residues. CDR3 residues: CASSEKAYEQYF. CDR3 nucleotide sequence: TGTGCCAGCAGTGAAAAAGCCTACGAGCAGTACTTC.

V is TRBV9 and J is TRBJ1-6; no clear D. Trimming stripped 4 bases from V and 3 bases from J, with 17 bases between. The CDR3 spans 17 residues. Germline V gene sequence: CDR1 SGDLS, CDR2 YYNGEE. CDR3 DNA: TGTGCCAGCAGCCAAGACCGTAGCTTGGACTATAATTCACCCCTCCACTTT. This gives the protein CASSQDRSLDYNSPLHF.

The rearrangement joins TRBV29-1 to TRBJ2-5; D might be TRBD1 or TRBD2, each matching 5 bases. The CDR3 contains 12 residues. Germline CDR1 and CDR2: SQVTM and ANQGSEA. Trimming cost V 4 bases and J 7 bases, with 13 bases left between them. CDR3 sequence: CSVVGERGTQYF. For the CDR3, the DNA is TGCAGCGTTGTAGGGGAGCGCGGGACCCAGTACTTC.

The rearrangement links TRBV13 to TRBJ2-5, with TRBD2 as a possible D gene (6 bases). V lost 2 bases and J 1 base, leaving 11 bases between the germline ends. The CDR3 contains 15 residues. In germline, CDR1 is PRHDT, CDR2 FYEKMQ (reference sequence). This chain's CDR3 is CASSLWLGGQETQYF. The CDR3 nucleotides are TGTGCCAGCAGCTTATGGTTGGGGGGCCAAGAGACCCAGTACTTC.